This T cell receptor (beta chain) was recovered during a study of shared clonotypes between healthy human individuals. Study background: Each donor had three CD4 naive, three CD4 memory, two CD8 naive and one CD8 memory plate.

Trimming stripped 0 bases from V and 6 bases from J, with 12 bases between. Looked up from germline, CDR1 is SGHRS and CDR2 is YFSETQ. The length of the CDR3 is 15 residues. Methods used by the authors: Filtering differed for immunoSEQ, which gave only junction sequences without quality scores. The data were produced by immunoSEQ multiplex PCR, yet TCRdb's version contains in-frame clones alone and is incomplete. That table supplies the V and J calls and clone size; D and trimming were determined from the DNA. This sample has 2,500,000 or so clones, with around 90% found just once. The donors, healthy adults who were HIV-negative, had experienced no recent acute infections or vaccinations.

The rearrangement uses TRBV5-1 and TRBJ2-2; D is uncertain. The source of this sequence is a young man in good health. Some clones in this sample may be carry-over from other donors' samples. The sample was naive CD4+ T cells from PBMCs. Subset defined: CD45RA+ positively selected. The CDR3 sequence: CASSLASSYPGELFF. CDR3 in DNA: TGCGCCAGCAGCTTGGCAAGTAGTTACCCCGGGGAGCTGTTTTTT.